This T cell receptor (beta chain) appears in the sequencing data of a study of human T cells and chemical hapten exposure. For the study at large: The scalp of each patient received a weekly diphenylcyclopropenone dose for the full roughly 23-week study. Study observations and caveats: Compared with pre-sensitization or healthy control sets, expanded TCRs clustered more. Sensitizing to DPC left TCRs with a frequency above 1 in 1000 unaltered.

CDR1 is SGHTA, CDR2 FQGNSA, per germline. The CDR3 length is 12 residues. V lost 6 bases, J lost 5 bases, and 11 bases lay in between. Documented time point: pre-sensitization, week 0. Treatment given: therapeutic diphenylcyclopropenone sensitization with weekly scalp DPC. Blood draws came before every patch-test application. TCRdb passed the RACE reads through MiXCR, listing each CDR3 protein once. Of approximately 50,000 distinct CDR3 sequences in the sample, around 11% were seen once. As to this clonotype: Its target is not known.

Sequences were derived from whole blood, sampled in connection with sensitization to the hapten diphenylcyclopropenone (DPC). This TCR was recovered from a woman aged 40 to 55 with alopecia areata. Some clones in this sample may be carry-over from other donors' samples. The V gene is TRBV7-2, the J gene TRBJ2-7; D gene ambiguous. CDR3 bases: TGTGCCAGCAGTCCCTTAATTCACGAGCAGTACTTC. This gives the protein CASSPLIHEQYF. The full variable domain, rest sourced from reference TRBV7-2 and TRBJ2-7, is GAGVSQSPSNKVTEKGKDVELRCDPISGHTALYWYRQSLGQGLEFLIYFQGNSAPDKSGLPSDRFSAERTGGSVSTLTIQRTQQEDSAVYLCASSPLIHEQYFGPGTRLTVT.